The 9 T cell receptor beta chains below all came from one sample that was sequenced in a study of cytomegalovirus exposure and HLA in healthy donors. Both 60 Vbeta primers and 13 Jbeta primers went into the PCR. The table came from immunoSEQ multiplex PCR; TCRdb's copy has only in-frame clones and leaves some out. The sample shows 100,000 to 120,000 clones, over 75% of them seen only once. Sequencing was performed on PBMCs. The receptors shown here come from a woman between 18 and 30 years old in good health and CMV-seronegative.

The chain couples TRBV2 to TRBJ1-6, with D unclear. The V gene lost 3 bases and the J gene lost 10 bases, with 13 bases spanning the gap. CDR1 is SNHLY, CDR2 FYNNEI, per germline. The CDR3 runs to 14 residues. The CDR3 nucleotides read TGTGCCAGCAGTGATTATAGGACTGGGTCACCCCTCCACTTT. Translated: CASSDYRTGSPLHF.

This clone was detected once. The chain combines TRBV19 with TRBJ2-3; no firm D call. The CDR3 covers 13 residues. Germline V lookup: CDR1 LNHDA, CDR2 SQIVND (reference sequence). V lost 2 bases, J lost 4 bases, and 7 bases lay in between. The CDR3 reads CASSIQVADTQYF. The CDR3 DNA follows: TGTGCCAGTAGTATACAGGTGGCAGATACGCAGTATTTT.

The CDR3 nucleotides are TGTGCCAGCAGCCAAGCTTCGGGACAGGGGAACTACTATGGCTACACCTTC. Its protein is CASSQASGQGNYYGYTF. The chain uses TRBV4-2 and TRBJ1-2; 10 bases are shared with TRBD1. The V segment lost 1 base and the J segment 3 bases; nucleotides outside the gene matches: 8. The CDR3 has 17 amino acids. The germline V gene encodes CDR1 LGHNA and CDR2 YNFKEQ.

The chain uses TRBV7-6 and TRBJ2-7; D may be TRBD1 (6 bases). Looked up from germline, CDR1 is SGHVS and CDR2 is FNYEAQ. This CDR3 has 16 residues. The V end was cut by 2 bases, the J end by 3 bases, with 17 bases between. The CDR3 DNA reads TGTGCCAGCAGCTTAAGCCCGACAGGACATAGCTACGAGCAGTACTTC. Translation gives CASSLSPTGHSYEQYF.

This chain joins TRBV9 and TRBJ1-2; 8 bases are a match to TRBD1. The CDR3 sequence is 16 residues long. CDR1 SGDLS and CDR2 YYNGEE come from the germline V gene. V lost 4 bases, J lost 7 bases, and 15 bases stayed unmatched. The DNA for the CDR3 is TGTGCCAGCAGCTTATCAGGGGGCCCCCCTATAATTGGCTACACCTTC. Encoded protein: CASSLSGGPPIIGYTF.

The chain employs TRBV2 and TRBJ1-5; D remains unclear. Per the germline V gene, CDR1 is SNHLY and CDR2 is FYNNEI. The CDR3 covers 14 residues. V was cut by 5 bases and J by 0 bases, with 8 bases left in between. In DNA form, the CDR3 reads TGTGCCAGCAGTCCCCAGTATAGCAATCAGCCCCAGCATTTT. Translating gives CASSPQYSNQPQHF.

The gene calls are TRBV9 and TRBJ1-2; 8 bases map to TRBD1. Germline-derived CDR1 and CDR2 are SGDLS and YYNGEE. This CDR3 is 15 amino acids long. Trimming took 4 bases from V and 5 from J; bases not matched to a gene: 10. The CDR3 DNA sequence: TGTGCCAGCAGCCTACGGACAGGGCCTGGGTATGGCTACACCTTC. Translated, it gives CASSLRTGPGYGYTF.

The chain joins TRBV5-4 to TRBJ2-7; D is perhaps TRBD1 (6 bases). This CDR3 is built from 13 residues. Between the trimmed V and J ends, which lost 2 bases and 5 bases, there was a span of 11 bases. Germline V lookup: CDR1 SGHNT, CDR2 YYREEE (reference sequence). CDR3 sequence (DNA): TGTGCCAGCAGCTTCCAGGGGTCCCACGAGCAGTACGTC. Its translation is CASSFQGSHEQYV.

This clone was detected only once. V usage is TRBV6-1 and J usage is TRBJ2-5; D may be TRBD1 (6 bases). Germline CDR1 is MNHNS and CDR2 is SASEGT. With 4 bases removed from V and 1 base from J, the gap between germline ends came to 10 bases. The length of the CDR3 is 14 residues. The CDR3 sequence is CASSGWGLQETQYF. The DNA of the CDR3 is TGTGCCAGCAGTGGATGGGGGCTCCAAGAGACCCAGTACTTC.